Listed below are T cell receptor beta chains from one sample, sequenced in a study of T-cell memory formation after mild COVID-19. Each CDR3 protein gets one entry after TCRdb re-called the 5' RACE reads with MiXCR. The sample has 400,000 to 450,000 distinct CDR3 sequences, more than 15% seen once. The specimen sequenced was PBMCs or a T cell subset sorted from them (not recorded which). These receptors were obtained from a man between 18 and 29 years old who had mild COVID-19 (a few samples of this study predate the infection). Cell type and time point are not known. The CDR3 runs from the conserved cysteine through the conserved F or W. The order of the fields is J gene, clone size, D gene, V gene, CDR3 DNA, CDR3 protein. A D gene is named only where the DNA matches it firmly. Expanded clones get a size class; other rows say once, few or many, or leave the size out.

J: TRBJ1-1; size: many; D: -; V: TRBV11-2; DNA: TGTGCCAGCAGCTCGCAAGTTGGCACTGAAGCTTTCTTT; CDR3: CASSSQVGTEAFF
J: TRBJ1-1; size: few; D: -; V: TRBV25-1; DNA: TGTGCCAGCAGTGGTTTCTATTATGGAGGGCACGCTTTCTTT; CDR3: CASSGFYYGGHAFF
J: TRBJ1-3; size: -; D: -; V: TRBV6-2/TRBV6-3; DNA: TGTGCCAGCAGTTACCCCGGGTCAACGGAAAACACCATATATTTT; CDR3: CASSYPGSTENTIYF
J: TRBJ2-3; size: many; D: -; V: TRBV28; DNA: TGTGCCAGCAGTACAACAGGGAGTCAAGATACGCAGTATTTT; CDR3: CASSTTGSQDTQYF
J: TRBJ2-7; size: few; D: -; V: TRBV9; DNA: TGTGCCAGCAGCGTAGGCTCCGGACAGTTGGACGAGCAGTACTTC; CDR3: CASSVGSGQLDEQYF
J: TRBJ2-7; size: -; D: TRBD2; V: TRBV4-1; DNA: TGCGCCAGCGGGTTCGCTAGCGGTACCCACCACGAGCAGTACTTC; CDR3: CASGFASGTHHEQYF
J: TRBJ2-7; size: -; D: -; V: TRBV12-5; DNA: TGTGCTAGTGGTTTGAGGCCGAACGAGCAGTACTTC; CDR3: CASGLRPNEQYF
J: TRBJ1-6; size: -; D: -; V: TRBV7-9; DNA: TGTGCCAGCAGTCCATCAGGGGCTGTCGGCGATTCACCCCTCCACTTT; CDR3: CASSPSGAVGDSPLHF
J: TRBJ1-2; size: -; D: TRBD1; V: TRBV27; DNA: TGTGCCAGCAGTACCCGGGACAGCTATGGCTACACCTTC; CDR3: CASSTRDSYGYTF
J: TRBJ1-2; size: -; D: -; V: TRBV6-1; DNA: TGTGCCAGCAGTGAAGCTGGCAGGCGGAAGGACTATGGCTACACCTTC; CDR3: CASSEAGRRKDYGYTF
J: TRBJ2-7; size: -; D: TRBD1; V: TRBV20-1; DNA: TGCAGTGCTAGACCAACAGGGGACGAGCAGTACTTC; CDR3: CSARPTGDEQYF
J: TRBJ2-7; size: -; D: -; V: TRBV6-1; DNA: TGTGCCAGCAGTGAGGTAGATGACTCCAGGGGCGAGCAGTACTTC; CDR3: CASSEVDDSRGEQYF
J: TRBJ2-1; size: many; D: -; V: TRBV7-2; DNA: TGTGCCAGCAGCTTAATGAATGAGCAGTTCTTC; CDR3: CASSLMNEQFF
J: TRBJ1-4; size: few; D: -; V: TRBV7-9; DNA: TGTGCCAGCAGCTTCGTAGGCGGAGGAGGGGAAAAACTGTTTTTT; CDR3: CASSFVGGGGEKLFF
J: TRBJ1-6; size: -; D: -; V: TRBV9; DNA: TGTGCCAGCAGCGGACAGTATTCACCCCTCCACTTT; CDR3: CASSGQYSPLHF
J: TRBJ2-3; size: many; D: -; V: TRBV11-2; DNA: TGTGCCAGCAGCTTAGATCTCGGGGATACGCAGTATTTT; CDR3: CASSLDLGDTQYF
J: TRBJ2-4; size: few; D: -; V: TRBV6-1; DNA: TGTGCCAGCACCGGAGGGGACACGAACCTGGCCAAAAACATTCAGTACTTC; CDR3: CASTGGDTNLAKNIQYF
J: TRBJ2-7; size: -; D: -; V: TRBV6-6; DNA: TGTGCCAGCAGTTACGTCGAAACCTACGAGCAGTACTTC; CDR3: CASSYVETYEQYF
J: TRBJ1-1; size: few; D: -; V: TRBV18; DNA: TGTGCCAGCTCAGCGGCCTCGGGCACTGAAGCTTTCTTT; CDR3: CASSAASGTEAFF
J: TRBJ1-1; size: few; D: -; V: TRBV2; DNA: TGTGCCAGCAGTGACTCGCTGAACACTGAAGCTTTCTTT; CDR3: CASSDSLNTEAFF
J: TRBJ2-5; size: -; D: TRBD2; V: TRBV4-2; DNA: TGTGCCAGCAGCCAAGTAGAGGCGAATCGGGGGGCCCAGTACTTC; CDR3: CASSQVEANRGAQYF
J: TRBJ1-6; size: few; D: -; V: TRBV7-2; DNA: TGTGCCAGCAGCTTAGAGTTAGGCTCCTATAATTCACCCCTCCACTTT; CDR3: CASSLELGSYNSPLHF
J: TRBJ2-4; size: many; D: -; V: TRBV4-2; DNA: TGTGCCAGCAGCCAAGGTTCCCAACTAGCCAAAAACATTCAGTACTTC; CDR3: CASSQGSQLAKNIQYF
J: TRBJ2-7; size: -; D: -; V: TRBV15; DNA: TGTGCCACCAGCAGCTTCACAGTCTCCTACGAGCAGTACTTC; CDR3: CATSSFTVSYEQYF
J: TRBJ2-1; size: few; D: -; V: TRBV4-3; DNA: TGCGCCAGCAGCCAAGGGAGGAATGAGCAGTTCTTC; CDR3: CASSQGRNEQFF
J: TRBJ2-3; size: many; D: -; V: TRBV7-9; DNA: TGTGCCAGCAGCTCCCAGATGGATACGCAGTATTTT; CDR3: CASSSQMDTQYF
J: TRBJ2-1; size: -; D: -; V: TRBV4-3; DNA: TGCGCCAGCAGCCAAGTAGGCGCCCGGGAGCAGTTCTTC; CDR3: CASSQVGAREQFF
J: TRBJ1-5; size: -; D: TRBD1; V: TRBV4-2; DNA: TGTGCCAGCAGCCAAGGTGGACAGGGCGATCAGCCCCAGCATTTT; CDR3: CASSQGGQGDQPQHF